The rows below give T cell receptor beta chains drawn from one sample of a study of Graves' ophthalmopathy and Graves' hyperthyroidism. TCRdb reprocessed the multiplex PCR reads via MiXCR and lists one record per CDR3 protein. The table includes about 590,000 distinct CDR3 sequences, about two fifths detected once. Material: peripheral blood or thyroid tissue (not recorded which). The receptors shown here come from an adult man with Graves' hyperthyroidism. The CDR3 runs from the conserved cysteine through the conserved F or W. D genes are given only for firm matches. The listing skips clone size in some rows; elsewhere it reads once, few, many or a size class.

D: NA; J: TRBJ1-4; V: TRBV7-9; size: few; CDR3: CASSSGTGGLGTNEKLFF; DNA: TGTGCCAGCAGCTCGGGGACCGGCGGCCTCGGAACTAATGAAAAACTGTTTTTT
D: NA; J: TRBJ2-2; V: TRBV19; size: many; CDR3: CASNREDGGELFF; DNA: TGTGCCAGTAACAGGGAAGACGGCGGGGAGCTGTTTTTT
D: NA; J: TRBJ1-2; V: TRBV2; size: NA; CDR3: CASSLQDRANYGYTF; DNA: TGTGCCAGCAGTTTACAGGACAGAGCTAACTATGGCTACACCTTC
D: NA; J: TRBJ2-5; V: TRBV11-2; size: many; CDR3: CASSLVPQETQYF; DNA: TGTGCCAGCAGCTTAGTCCCCCAAGAGACCCAGTACTTC
D: NA; J: TRBJ2-7; V: TRBV10-3; size: NA; CDR3: CAISERERGEQYF; DNA: TGTGCCATCAGTGAGCGGGAGAGGGGCGAGCAGTACTTC
D: NA; J: TRBJ1-5; V: TRBV2; size: many; CDR3: CASSETNNQPQHF; DNA: TGTGCCAGCAGTGAAACCAATAATCAGCCCCAGCATTTT
D: NA; J: TRBJ1-6; V: TRBV10-3; size: NA; CDR3: CAISESQGTNQPLHF; DNA: TGTGCCATCAGTGAGTCTCAGGGGACCAATCAGCCCCTCCACTTT
D: NA; J: TRBJ2-6; V: TRBV12-3/TRBV12-4; size: NA; CDR3: CASSPPSFDGGIGANVLTF; DNA: TGTGCCAGCAGTCCCCCCTCATTCGACGGGGGTATTGGGGCCAACGTCCTGACTTTC
D: NA; J: TRBJ2-2; V: TRBV2; size: few; CDR3: CASSLATRNTGELFF; DNA: TGTGCCAGCAGTTTAGCGACACGAAACACCGGGGAGCTGTTTTTT
D: NA; J: TRBJ2-7; V: TRBV3-1; size: many; CDR3: CASSQAGSGHEQYF; DNA: TGTGCCAGCAGCCAAGCCGGGAGTGGCCACGAGCAGTACTTC
D: NA; J: TRBJ1-1; V: TRBV30; size: few; CDR3: CAWSGREAGEAFF; DNA: TGTGCCTGGAGTGGTCGAGAGGCGGGTGAAGCTTTCTTT
D: NA; J: TRBJ2-7; V: TRBV7-8; size: many; CDR3: CATTSGTHAYEQYF; DNA: TGTGCCACAACCTCCGGGACACATGCCTACGAGCAGTACTTC
D: NA; J: TRBJ2-7; V: TRBV12-3/TRBV12-4; size: many; CDR3: CASRHSVTYEQYF; DNA: TGTGCCAGCAGACACAGCGTCACCTACGAGCAGTACTTC
D: TRBD1; J: TRBJ1-6; V: TRBV19; size: NA; CDR3: CASSARTGVWHNSPLHF; DNA: TGTGCCAGTAGTGCCCGGACAGGGGTTTGGCATAATTCACCCCTCCACTTT
D: NA; J: TRBJ1-5; V: TRBV29-1; size: once; CDR3: CSVESRDGEGPQHF; DNA: TGCAGCGTTGAAAGCCGGGACGGGGAAGGACCCCAGCATTTT
D: NA; J: TRBJ2-5; V: TRBV10-3; size: many; CDR3: CAISESSETQYF; DNA: TGTGCCATCAGTGAGTCGAGCGAGACCCAGTACTTC
D: TRBD1; J: TRBJ1-1; V: TRBV25-1; size: NA; CDR3: CASSPPTGEGTEAFF; DNA: TGTGCCAGCTCACCGCCGACAGGGGAGGGTACTGAAGCTTTCTTT
D: NA; J: TRBJ2-7; V: TRBV29-1; size: few; CDR3: CSAPWGEKTYEQYF; DNA: TGCAGCGCACCCTGGGGGGAAAAGACCTACGAGCAGTACTTC
D: TRBD1; J: TRBJ2-1; V: TRBV10-3; size: NA; CDR3: CASSFWGQGMYNEQFF; DNA: TGTGCCAGCAGCTTTTGGGGACAGGGAATGTACAATGAGCAGTTCTTC
D: NA; J: TRBJ1-2; V: TRBV9; size: many; CDR3: CASSVESGATYGYTF; DNA: TGTGCCAGCAGCGTAGAGTCGGGGGCGACCTATGGCTACACCTTC
D: TRBD2; J: TRBJ2-7; V: TRBV7-9; size: NA; CDR3: CASSFEAGGNEQYF; DNA: TGTGCCAGCAGTTTCGAGGCGGGAGGGAACGAGCAGTACTTC
D: NA; J: TRBJ1-4; V: TRBV25-1; size: once; CDR3: CACSARHATSEKLFF; DNA: TGTGCCTGCAGTGCCAGACACGCAACTAGTGAAAAACTGTTTTTT
D: TRBD2; J: TRBJ2-7; V: TRBV19; size: many; CDR3: CASSGQRENDEQYF; DNA: TGTGCCAGTAGTGGCCAGCGGGAGAACGACGAGCAGTACTTC
D: NA; J: TRBJ2-7; V: TRBV20-1; size: NA; CDR3: CSASWQGPYEQYF; DNA: TGCAGTGCTAGTTGGCAGGGCCCCTACGAGCAGTACTTC
D: TRBD1; J: TRBJ1-1; V: TRBV20-1; size: NA; CDR3: CSAPGTGGIWGTEAFF; DNA: TGCAGTGCTCCCGGGACAGGGGGCATCTGGGGGACTGAAGCTTTCTTT
D: TRBD1; J: TRBJ2-2; V: TRBV20-1; size: many; CDR3: CSASYLGQPNTGELFF; DNA: TGCAGTGCTAGCTACTTGGGACAGCCGAACACCGGGGAGCTGTTTTTT
D: NA; J: TRBJ2-5; V: TRBV6-1; size: NA; CDR3: CASSQGIFQETQYF; DNA: TGTGCCAGCAGCCAAGGAATATTCCAAGAGACCCAGTACTTC
D: NA; J: TRBJ2-7; V: TRBV5-1; size: many; CDR3: CASSLGPRKYEQYF; DNA: TGCGCCAGCAGCTTGGGACCGAGGAAATACGAGCAGTACTTC
D: NA; J: TRBJ2-2; V: TRBV3-1; size: many; CDR3: CASSQGRKELFF; DNA: TGTGCCAGCAGCCAAGGGAGGAAGGAGCTGTTTTTT
D: NA; J: TRBJ2-7; V: TRBV7-3; size: NA; CDR3: CASSQVPADSYEQYF; DNA: TGCGCCAGCAGCCAAGTTCCAGCAGACTCCTACGAGCAGTACTTC